A single TCR beta chain is shown here with its context. Its antigen is not identified. The junction departs from the called germline gene at one end, perhaps through a read error. This record comes from a study of T cells in Graves' hyperthyroidism and ophthalmopathy. Regarding the study as a whole: The blood repertoire included most of the expanded thyroid clonotypes above 0.001. A model using 13 V-J features told ophthalmopathy apart from stable hyperthyroidism.

Amplification targeted TCR beta CDR3 regions from RNA transcripts. During a first-round RT-PCR of the TCR CDR3, the HTBI primer set was used. MiXCR was run by TCRdb on the multiplex PCR reads, yielding one entry per CDR3 protein. The sample yields hundreds of thousands of distinct CDR3 sequences, over 35% seen once. Hyperthyroidism of Graves' type that showed no ophthalmopathy progression within 18 months was stable. The V gene's germline CDR1 is KGHDR and CDR2 SFDVKD. This CDR3 has 14 residues. Sequencing was performed on blood. The gene calls are TRBV24-1 and TRBJ1-2; D is unclear. This TCR came from a man younger than 30 with Graves' hyperthyroidism. The CDR3 DNA reads TGTGCCAGCAGTTTAGCTGGCAGAAGCTATGGCTACACCTTC. Its translation: CASSLAGRSYGYTF.